Below are 32 T cell receptor beta chains sequenced from a single sample in a study of blood T cell repertoires in COVID-19. Generated by immunoSEQ multiplex PCR, the TCRdb table keeps only in-frame clones and is missing some. Seen here are about 50,000 clones, about 86% observed once, and the top ten hold about 4.1%. The sequencing input was peripheral blood. The receptor set was obtained from a man older than 75 with active COVID-19.

The rearrangement uses TRBV7-2 and TRBJ1-1; 9 positions agree with TRBD1. CDR1 and CDR2 from the germline V gene are SGHTA and FQGNSA. This CDR3 is 17 amino acids long. V lost 5 bases to trimming and J lost 3 bases; unmatched junction nucleotides: 13. The CDR3 loop reads CASSHPRTGDMDTEAFF. CDR3 DNA sequence: TGTGCCAGCAGCCATCCCCGGACAGGGGATATGGACACTGAAGCTTTCTTT.

Only one count was recorded for this clone. This chain joins TRBV15 and TRBJ2-7, with 8 positions matching TRBD2. The V and J ends lost 3 bases and 0 bases, in that order; junction bases with no gene match: 7. Germline V gives CDR1 LNHNV, CDR2 YYDKDF (reference sequence). The length of the CDR3 is 16 residues. The DNA of the CDR3 is TGTGCCACCAGCAGCCCCGGGGGGGCGAGCTCCTACGAGCAGTACTTC. This encodes CATSSPGGASSYEQYF.

V gene TRBV30 combines with J gene TRBJ2-7; weak D call: TRBD1 (6 bases). The V gene lost 1 base and the J gene lost 3 bases, with 13 bases spanning the gap. CDR1 GTSNPN and CDR2 SVGIG come from the germline V gene (reference sequence). The CDR3 loop spans 14 amino acids. The CDR3, as DNA: TGTGCCTGGAGTGCCGAAACAGGGAGCTACGAGCAGTACTTC. It encodes CAWSAETGSYEQYF.

This clone showed up just a few times. In DNA, the CDR3 is TGCGCCAGCAGCTTGCAGGGGCAGAACACTGAAGCTTTCTTT. Translated: CASSLQGQNTEAFF. V is TRBV5-1 and J is TRBJ1-1, with D perhaps matching TRBD1 (6 bases). Germline assignment: CDR1 SGHRS and CDR2 YFSETQ. Deletions cut 1 base from V and 1 base from J, with 8 bases between. This CDR3 spans 14 amino acids.

V gene TRBV18 combines with J gene TRBJ2-3; 7 bases map to TRBD1. The trim removed 0 bases at V and 2 bases at J, leaving 8 bases unmatched. The germline V gene has CDR1 KGHSH and CDR2 LQKENI. The CDR3 loop spans 17 amino acids. CDR3 region: CASSPPRQGRDTDTQYF. CDR3 sequence (DNA): TGTGCCAGCTCACCACCGCGACAGGGTAGGGACACAGATACGCAGTATTTT.

The V call is TRBV11-3, the J call TRBJ2-1; no firm D call. CDR3 length equals 17 residues. The V end lost 1 base, the J end lost 0 bases, and 13 bases lay between the germline ends. Germline CDR1 reads SGHNT; CDR2 reads YENEEA. The CDR3 spells CASSLGSHISSYNEQFF. Here the CDR3 DNA reads TGTGCCAGCAGCTTAGGGTCGCACATCAGCTCCTACAATGAGCAGTTCTTC.

V gene TRBV18 combines with J gene TRBJ2-7, with 9 bases aligning to TRBD1. Trimming took 4 bases from V and 2 from J; bases not matched to a gene: 6. The CDR3 has 15 amino acids. Germline loops: CDR1 KGHSH, CDR2 LQKENI. The CDR3 sequence is CASSQGQGLTYEQYF. CDR3 nucleotide sequence: TGTGCCAGCTCACAGGGACAGGGTCTTACCTACGAGCAGTACTTC.

This clone was seen only a few times. The chain uses TRBV11-2 and TRBJ2-7; D call uncertain. This CDR3 is built from 13 residues. Trimming pared 5 bases from V and 5 bases from J, leaving 13 bases between. Germline CDR1 reads SGHAT; CDR2 reads FQNNGV. CDR3 in amino acids: CASSHDSRDEQYF. The CDR3 coding sequence is TGTGCCAGCAGCCATGACTCTCGGGACGAGCAGTACTTC.

The V and J genes are TRBV30 and TRBJ2-7; 12 bases are shared with TRBD1. The ends lost 3 bases at V and 2 bases at J; junction bases unmatched: 2. Germline CDR1 GTSNPN, CDR2 SVGIG (reference sequence). CDR3 length equals 14 residues. CDR3: CAWRGQGAPYEQYF. CDR3 DNA: TGTGCCTGGAGGGGACAGGGGGCCCCCTACGAGCAGTACTTC.

This clone has only one observation. This chain uses TRBV18 with TRBJ2-1, with 12 bases aligning to TRBD2. Germline CDR1 KGHSH, CDR2 LQKENI. The CDR3 has 15 amino acids. The junction had 4 bases not matched to a gene; V was cut back by 3 bases and J by 7 bases. CDR3 bases: TGTGCCAGCTCACCCGCTAGCGGGAGGGCGAATGAGCAGTTCTTC. This sequence encodes CASSPASGRANEQFF.

This rearrangement joins TRBV28 to TRBJ2-1; 9 bases are shared with TRBD2. The length of the CDR3 is 15 residues. Germline CDR1 and CDR2: MDHEN and SYDVKM. V shed 6 bases, J shed 9 bases, and the junction held 12 bases outside the gene matches. CDR3 protein: CASSPPGLAFSEQFF. The CDR3 coding sequence is TGTGCCAGCAGCCCACCGGGACTAGCTTTTAGTGAGCAGTTCTTC.

The V gene is TRBV28, the J gene TRBJ2-2, with D possibly TRBD1 on 6 matching bases. Trimming pared 5 bases from V and 2 bases from J, leaving 15 bases between. The CDR3 consists of 16 residues. Looked up from germline, CDR1 is MDHEN and CDR2 is SYDVKM. CDR3: CASSRPDSYNTGELFF. As DNA, the CDR3 is TGTGCCAGCAGTCGCCCGGACAGTTACAACACCGGGGAGCTGTTTTTT.

The CDR3 nucleotides are TGTGCCAGCAGTCACCCCTCCGCTAGCGGGAGCCTAAATGAGCAGTTCTTC. This sequence encodes CASSHPSASGSLNEQFF. The rearrangement joins TRBV28 to TRBJ2-1, with 10 positions matching TRBD2. CDR3 length equals 17 residues. The V and J ends lost 5 bases and 7 bases, in that order; junction bases with no gene match: 14. Looked up from germline, CDR1 is MDHEN and CDR2 is SYDVKM.

This clone was seen once. The CDR3 spells CASSSKRQTLTEAFF. DNA of the CDR3: TGTGCCAGCAGCTCTAAACGACAGACACTCACTGAAGCTTTCTTT. V usage is TRBV7-2 and J usage is TRBJ1-1; D might be TRBD1 (5 bases). The CDR3 runs to 15 residues. CDR1 is SGHTA, CDR2 FQGNSA, per germline. Trimming took 4 bases from V and 4 from J, leaving 16 bases between them.

This clone occurred once. The gene calls are TRBV7-7 and TRBJ2-7; TRBD2 matches 11 bases. Germline V gene sequence: CDR1 SSHAT, CDR2 FNYEAQ (reference sequence). The CDR3 length is 17 residues. The V gene end was trimmed by 2 bases and the J gene end by 4 bases; junction bases not matched to a gene: 10. CDR3 nucleotides: TGTGCCAGCAGCTTATCGCCGGGACTAGCGGATTTTTACGAGCAGTACTTC. Amino acids: CASSLSPGLADFYEQYF.

The J gene is TRBJ2-7, the V gene TRBV6-6, with 7 bases identical to TRBD2. J was trimmed by 11 bases and V by 2 bases; bases with no gene match: 6. This CDR3 region has 12 residues. Per germline, CDR1 MNHNY and CDR2 SVGAGI (reference sequence). The DNA of the CDR3 is TGTGCCAGCAGTTACCCCGGGGAGGGCGAGTACTTC. Residues: CASSYPGEGEYF.

The chain employs TRBV27 and TRBJ1-2, with TRBD1 identical over 8 bases. This CDR3 region has 15 residues. Germline V CDR1 and CDR2: MNHEY, SMNVEV (reference sequence). V lost 6 bases, J lost 0 bases, and 6 bases stayed unmatched. CDR3 loop: CASRPTGGPNYGYTF. DNA of the CDR3: TGTGCCAGCAGACCTACAGGGGGTCCTAACTATGGCTACACCTTC.

This chain joins TRBV28 and TRBJ2-7; a weak D match, TRBD1 (5 bases). Germline V CDR1 and CDR2: MDHEN, SYDVKM. The CDR3 has 14 residues. Between the trimmed V and J ends, which lost 6 bases and 0 bases, there was a span of 12 bases. As DNA, the CDR3 is TGTGCCAGCAGCTCACAGGTATACTCCTACGAGCAGTACTTC. Translated: CASSSQVYSYEQYF.

This clone was seen more than once but under ten times. The chain employs TRBV6-5 and TRBJ2-7; 9 bases map to TRBD1. The length of the CDR3 is 13 residues. CDR1 and CDR2 from the germline V gene are MNHEY and SVGAGI. Trimming took 10 bases from V and 2 from J; bases not matched to a gene: 6. The CDR3 here is CATTGTGTYEQYF. As DNA, the CDR3 is TGTGCCACCACCGGGACAGGGACCTACGAGCAGTACTTC.

This chain joins TRBV27 and TRBJ2-5; D ambiguous. V was clipped by 3 bases and J by 1 base, with 9 bases between them. Germline V gene lookup returns CDR1 MNHEY and CDR2 SMNVEV (reference sequence). This CDR3 has 14 amino acids. The CDR3 sequence is CASSFLQSQETQYF. The DNA for the CDR3 is TGTGCCAGCAGTTTTTTGCAGTCCCAAGAGACCCAGTACTTC.

The rearrangement links TRBV30 to TRBJ2-2; TRBD2 matches 7 bases. The CDR3 extends over 18 amino acids. CDR1 and CDR2 (germline): GTSNPN, SVGIG (reference sequence). Germline trimming cut 0 bases from V and 0 bases from J; bases unmatched to any gene: 10. The CDR3 bases are TGTGCCTGGAGTGTATATGCTAGCGGAAACGCGAACACCGGGGAGCTGTTTTTT. Protein: CAWSVYASGNANTGELFF. Together with reference TRBV30 and TRBJ2-2, the CDR3 gives the full variable domain: SQTIHQWPATLVQPVGSPLSLECTVEGTSNPNLYWYRQAAGRGLQLLFYSVGIGQISSEVPQNLSASRPQDRQFILSSKKLLLSDSGFYLCAWSVYASGNANTGELFFGEGSRLTVL.

The gene calls are TRBV10-3 and TRBJ1-6, with 7 bases matching TRBD1. Germline V gene sequence: CDR1 ENHRY, CDR2 SYGVKD. The V gene end was trimmed by 7 bases and the J gene end by 8 bases; junction bases not matched to a gene: 5. The CDR3 is 13 amino acids. The CDR3 loop is CAITRDSDSPLHF. Written as DNA, the CDR3 is TGTGCCATCACCCGGGACAGCGATTCACCCCTCCACTTT.

V gene TRBV7-2 combines with J gene TRBJ2-3; D is uncertain. With 1 base removed from V and 1 base from J, the gap between germline ends came to 9 bases. The CDR3 is 15 amino acids. Germline-derived CDR1 and CDR2 are SGHTA and FQGNSA. The CDR3 DNA sequence: TGTGCCAGCAGCTTAGACGGAGAAGGCACAGATACGCAGTATTTT. This sequence encodes CASSLDGEGTDTQYF.

The V gene is TRBV19, the J gene TRBJ2-2, with TRBD2 as a possible D gene (5 bases). CDR1 is LNHDA and CDR2 is SQIVND in the germline V gene (reference sequence). Trimming cost V 4 bases and J 5 bases, with 8 bases left between them. The CDR3 contains 13 residues. CDR3 in DNA: TGTGCCAGTAGTAGGGAGAAGACCGGGGAGCTGTTTTTT. Its protein is CASSREKTGELFF.

This clone was seen a few times. The chain recombines TRBV6-5 with TRBJ1-3; D call uncertain. This CDR3 has 13 residues. V was clipped by 5 bases and J by 7 bases, with 12 bases between them. Per the germline V gene, CDR1 is MNHEY and CDR2 is SVGAGI. The CDR3 nucleotides read TGTGCCAGCAGTACAACCAACCTGAACACCATATATTTT. Its translation is CASSTTNLNTIYF.

The genes are TRBV28 and TRBJ1-1; 9 nucleotides match TRBD1. V shed 4 bases and J 1 base; nucleotides not matched to a gene: 1. The germline CDR1 and CDR2 sequences are MDHEN and SYDVKM. CDR3 length: 14 amino acids. CDR3 amino acids: CASSSGQGNTEAFF. CDR3 nucleotides: TGTGCCAGCAGTTCGGGACAGGGGAACACTGAAGCTTTCTTT.

The chain is built from TRBV28 and TRBJ2-1, with a tentative D call TRBD2 (5 bases). The CDR3 runs 15 residues. CDR1 and CDR2 (germline): MDHEN, SYDVKM. Trimming stripped 4 bases from V and 6 bases from J, with 16 bases between. The CDR3 DNA sequence: TGTGCCAGCAGTTCGGGGTCTCGGGTTTCCAATGAGCAGTTCTTC. This gives the protein CASSSGSRVSNEQFF.

This chain connects TRBV13 to TRBJ1-6, with no clear D. This CDR3 spans 14 amino acids. V gave up 5 bases and J gave up 8 bases, with 13 bases separating them. Germline V gene data show CDR1 as PRHDT and CDR2 as FYEKMQ (reference sequence). The CDR3 loop is CASSPALGDSPLHF. The CDR3 DNA reads as TGTGCCAGCAGCCCCGCCCTCGGGGATTCACCCCTCCACTTT.

V usage is TRBV7-9 and J usage is TRBJ1-1; D gene uncertain. Germline V gives CDR1 SEHNR, CDR2 FQNEAQ (reference sequence). Trimming removed 2 bases from V and 10 bases from J, with 14 bases in between. The CDR3 is 13 amino acids. CDR3 coding DNA: TGTGCCAGCAGCTTATATACGGGTTTGGGAGCTTTCTTT. Amino acid sequence: CASSLYTGLGAFF.

This chain connects TRBV11-2 to TRBJ2-3; D not resolved. V shed 0 bases and J shed 0 bases, with 10 bases lying between them. The CDR3 runs 16 residues. Per germline, CDR1 SGHAT and CDR2 FQNNGV. CDR3 DNA: TGTGCCAGCAGCTTAGATGGCCCATCTAGCACAGATACGCAGTATTTT. Residues: CASSLDGPSSTDTQYF. Complete variable domain (other parts from reference TRBV11-2 and TRBJ2-3): EAGVAQSPRYKIIEKRQSVAFWCNPISGHATLYWYQQILGQGPKLLIQFQNNGVVDDSQLPKDRFSAERLKGVDSTLKIQPAKLEDSAVYLCASSLDGPSSTDTQYFGPGTRLTVL.

This clone was counted a single time. The chain carries TRBV11-2 and TRBJ1-3, with D possibly TRBD1 on 5 matching bases. The CDR3 loop spans 14 amino acids. From germline, CDR1 is SGHAT and CDR2 FQNNGV. The V end lost 4 bases, the J end lost 3 bases, and 10 bases lay between the germline ends. CDR3 sequence: CASSYIRDGNTIYF. The CDR3, as DNA: TGTGCCAGCAGCTACATCAGGGATGGAAACACCATATATTTT.

V is TRBV12-3 or TRBV12-4 and J is TRBJ2-1; no reliable D call. Trimming took off 2 bases at V and 7 bases at J, with 3 bases between the two ends. The CDR3 loop spans 11 amino acids. CDR3 residues: CASSLLNEQFF. The CDR3 nucleotides read TGTGCCAGCAGTTTACTTAATGAGCAGTTCTTC.